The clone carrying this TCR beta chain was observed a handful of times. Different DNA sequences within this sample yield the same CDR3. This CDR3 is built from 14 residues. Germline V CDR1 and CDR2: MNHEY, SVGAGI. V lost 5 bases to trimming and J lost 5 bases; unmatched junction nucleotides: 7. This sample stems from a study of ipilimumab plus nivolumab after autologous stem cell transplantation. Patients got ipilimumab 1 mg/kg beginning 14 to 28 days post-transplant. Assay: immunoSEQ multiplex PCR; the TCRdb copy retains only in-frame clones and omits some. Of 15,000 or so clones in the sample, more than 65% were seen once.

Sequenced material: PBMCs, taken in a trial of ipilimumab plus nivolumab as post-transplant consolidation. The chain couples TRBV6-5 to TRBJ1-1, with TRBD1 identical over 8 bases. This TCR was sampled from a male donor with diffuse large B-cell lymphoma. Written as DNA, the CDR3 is TGTGCCAGCAGTCCCCGACAGGGGAGGACTGAAGCTTTCTTT. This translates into CASSPRQGRTEAFF.